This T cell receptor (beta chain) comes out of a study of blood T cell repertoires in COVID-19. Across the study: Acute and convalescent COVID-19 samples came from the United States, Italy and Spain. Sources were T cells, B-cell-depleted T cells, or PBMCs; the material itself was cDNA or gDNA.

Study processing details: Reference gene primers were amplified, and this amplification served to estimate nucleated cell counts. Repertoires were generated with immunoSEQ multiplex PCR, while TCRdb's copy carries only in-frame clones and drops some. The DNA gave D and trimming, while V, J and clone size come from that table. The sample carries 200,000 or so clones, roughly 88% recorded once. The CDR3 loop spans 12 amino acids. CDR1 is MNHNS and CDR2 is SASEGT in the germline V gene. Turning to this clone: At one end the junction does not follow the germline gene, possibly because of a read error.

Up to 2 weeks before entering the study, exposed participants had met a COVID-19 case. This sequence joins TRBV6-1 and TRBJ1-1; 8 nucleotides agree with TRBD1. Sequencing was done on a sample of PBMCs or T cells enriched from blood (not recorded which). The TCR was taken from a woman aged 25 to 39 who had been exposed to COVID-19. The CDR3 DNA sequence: TGTGCCAGCAGTGAGCCGGACAGGGATCATCTCTTT. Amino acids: CASSEPDRDHLF.